This entry lists 19 T cell receptor beta chains sequenced from one sample in a study of beta chain features in type 1 diabetes. Expressed TCRB transcripts were sequenced because the isolated RNA had all been reverse transcribed beforehand. Assay used: immunoSEQ multiplex PCR; TCRdb lists only in-frame clones, some missing. The profile shows around 310,000 clones, roughly 11% of them singletons. The sequenced material came from naive CD4+ T cells from blood. These receptors were collected from a woman aged 25-40 years in good health.

The CDR3 DNA reads TGCGCCAGCAGCCTCCGGGACAGGGTAGCAGAAGCTTTCTTT. Protein: CASSLRDRVAEAFF. The gene calls are TRBV4-3 and TRBJ1-1, with TRBD1 matching over 9 bases. This CDR3 is 14 amino acids long. The V and J ends lost 4 bases and 8 bases, in that order; junction bases with no gene match: 8. Germline lookup yields CDR1 LGHNA and CDR2 YSLEER.

V gene TRBV18 combines with J gene TRBJ1-1; D gene uncertain. Looked up from germline, CDR1 is KGHSH and CDR2 is LQKENI. V was pared by 10 bases and J by 0 bases, with 12 bases between. This CDR3 region has 13 residues. CDR3 residues: CATLGVMNTEAFF. The DNA of the CDR3 is TGTGCCACCCTCGGGGTGATGAACACTGAAGCTTTCTTT.

In its sample, this clone was seen many times. The chain is built from TRBV30 and TRBJ2-4, with TRBD1 matching 7 bases. The CDR3 has 13 amino acids. V was pared by 4 bases and J by 8 bases, with 8 bases of the junction left unmatched. The germline V gene has CDR1 GTSNPN and CDR2 SVGIG (reference sequence). In DNA, the CDR3 is TGTGCCTGGACTACAGGGGTAACGGACATTCAGTACTTC. Protein product: CAWTTGVTDIQYF.

This clone was seen only a few times. The genes are TRBV29-1 and TRBJ2-7; 7 bases map to TRBD1. Germline assignment: CDR1 SQVTM and CDR2 ANQGSEA. V dropped 1 base and J dropped 0; count of bases not matched to a gene: 12. This CDR3 spans 17 amino acids. The CDR3 nucleotides are TGCAGCGTTGAAGTGAGGGGGCAACAGGGACACTCCTACGAGCAGTACTTC. As protein: CSVEVRGQQGHSYEQYF.

This clone was picked up a small number of times. The chain employs TRBV5-1 and TRBJ2-3; TRBD2 agrees at 11 bases. V dropped 4 bases and J dropped 3; count of bases not matched to a gene: 4. This CDR3 region has 15 residues. Per germline, CDR1 SGHRS and CDR2 YFSETQ. The CDR3 spells CASSALAGATDTQYF. CDR3 DNA sequence: TGCGCCAGCAGCGCACTAGCGGGAGCTACAGATACGCAGTATTTT.

This clone has just a few counts. V usage is TRBV18 and J usage is TRBJ1-2, with 7 nucleotides matching TRBD1. The junction had 6 bases not matched to a gene; V was cut back by 0 bases and J by 8 bases. Germline CDR1 reads KGHSH; CDR2 reads LQKENI. The CDR3 has 14 residues. In DNA, the CDR3 is TGTGCCAGCTCACCACCGTCAGGGGGTAACGGCTACACCTTC. Its protein is CASSPPSGGNGYTF.

This clone was detected a few times. V gene TRBV11-2 combines with J gene TRBJ2-7; D perhaps matches TRBD2 (5 bases). Between the trimmed V and J ends, which lost 5 bases and 13 bases, there was a span of 24 bases. This CDR3 is built from 14 residues. CDR1 is SGHAT, CDR2 FQNNGV, per germline. In DNA form, the CDR3 reads TGTGCCAGCAGCCTCCTTCGAGATAGCCGGGGTCCTTACTTC. Amino acid sequence: CASSLLRDSRGPYF.

This chain uses TRBV28 with TRBJ1-1, with D possibly being TRBD1 (6 bases). Germline values: CDR1 MDHEN, CDR2 SYDVKM. This CDR3 spans 14 amino acids. Trimming removed 10 bases from V and 6 bases from J, with 21 bases in between. The CDR3 nucleotides read TGTGCCACCTACGCCCTTACAGGGAGGGCTGAAGCTTTCTTT. It is translated as CATYALTGRAEAFF.

A note on this clone: Distinct nucleotide sequences in the sample also encode this CDR3. This chain uses TRBV29-1 with TRBJ1-2; TRBD1 matches 7 bases. The CDR3 runs 12 residues. V was clipped by 6 bases and J by 4 bases; unmatched bases: 5. Germline CDR1 and CDR2: SQVTM and ANQGSEA. CDR3 amino acids: CSVGSGGYGYTF. DNA of the CDR3: TGCAGCGTCGGATCAGGGGGCTATGGCTACACCTTC.

The chain links TRBV5-4 to TRBJ2-3, with 9 bases lining up with TRBD2. The CDR3 is 17 amino acids. Per germline, CDR1 SGHNT and CDR2 YYREEE (reference sequence). V shed 0 bases, J shed 0 bases, and the junction held 5 bases outside the gene matches. The CDR3, as DNA: TGTGCCAGCAGCTTGGTTCTAGCGGGATCTAGCACAGATACGCAGTATTTT. This codes for CASSLVLAGSSTDTQYF.

The chain links TRBV7-2 to TRBJ2-7, with 9 bases fitting TRBD2. This CDR3 has 13 residues. After removal of 2 bases from V and 6 bases from J, the junction contained 2 bases not matched to a gene. Germline CDR1 is SGHTA and CDR2 is FQGNSA. This CDR3 is CASSLWREGEQYF. The CDR3 nucleotides read TGTGCCAGCAGCTTATGGCGGGAGGGCGAGCAGTACTTC.

For the CDR3, the DNA is TGTGCCAGCAGTTATAATAGCGGGATTCTCTACGAGCAGTACTTC. Translating gives CASSYNSGILYEQYF. The chain combines TRBV6-5 with TRBJ2-7; 8 bases are shared with TRBD2. The CDR3 is made up of 15 amino acids. CDR1 is MNHEY and CDR2 is SVGAGI in the germline V gene. After removal of 3 bases from V and 3 bases from J, the junction contained 7 bases not matched to a gene.

This clone was picked up a small number of times. The V call is TRBV2, the J call TRBJ2-3; 9 bases agree with TRBD2. Germline CDR1 and CDR2: SNHLY and FYNNEI. After removal of 0 bases from V and 3 bases from J, the junction contained 4 bases not matched to a gene. The CDR3 loop spans 16 amino acids. The CDR3 sequence: CASSEAPLAGTDTQYF. Written as DNA, the CDR3 is TGTGCCAGCAGTGAAGCGCCGCTAGCGGGAACAGATACGCAGTATTTT.

This clone was picked up a small number of times. The junction does not match germline at one end; this may be a read error. This chain connects TRBV7-7 to TRBJ2-1; TRBD1 matches at 8 bases. CDR3 length: 15 residues. CDR1 is SSHAT, CDR2 FNYEAQ, per germline (reference sequence). This chain's CDR3 is CASSQTGGSYNEQFF. CDR3 nucleotides: TGTGCTAGCAGCCAAACAGGGGGCTCCTACAATGAGCAGTTCTTC.

CDR3 protein: CASSLAQGLGEQYF. The CDR3 bases are TGTGCCAGCAGCTTAGCGCAGGGGCTGGGGGAGCAGTACTTC. The V gene is TRBV7-2, the J gene TRBJ2-7, with D maybe TRBD1 (6 bases). Per the germline V gene, CDR1 is SGHTA and CDR2 is FQGNSA. Trimming cost V 0 bases and J 7 bases, with 13 bases left between them. This CDR3 region has 14 residues.

The table lists this clone with a few counts. V usage is TRBV30 and J usage is TRBJ2-5; 7 nucleotides align to TRBD1. J lost 1 base, V lost 4 bases, and 3 bases had no gene match. CDR1 and CDR2 from the germline V gene are GTSNPN and SVGIG (reference sequence). The length of the CDR3 is 13 residues. The CDR3 DNA is TGTGCCTGGACCCGGGACAGCCAAGAGACCCAGTACTTC. Its protein is CAWTRDSQETQYF.

This clone showed up just a few times. The rearrangement links TRBV5-6 to TRBJ1-2, with 8 bases lining up with TRBD1. Trimming removed 4 bases from V and 2 bases from J; junction bases left unmatched: 4. Germline V gene lookup returns CDR1 SGHDT and CDR2 YYEEEE. The CDR3 contains 14 residues. For the CDR3, the DNA is TGTGCCAGCAGCACGGGACAGGTGAACTATGGCTACACCTTC. Its protein is CASSTGQVNYGYTF.

This clone was detected a few times. The chain joins TRBV27 to TRBJ1-5, with D possibly TRBD1 on 5 matching bases. Germline CDR1 reads MNHEY; CDR2 reads SMNVEV (reference sequence). The CDR3 runs to 16 residues. Between the trimmed V and J ends, which lost 5 bases and 6 bases, there was a span of 20 bases. CDR3 coding DNA: TGTGCCAGCAGTCCAACGGACACCCTCAAGGGTCAGCCCCAGCATTTT. Residues: CASSPTDTLKGQPQHF.

In its sample, this clone was seen once. V and J are TRBV7-2 and TRBJ2-5, with TRBD2 identical over 8 bases. CDR3 size: 15 residues. V lost 5 bases, J lost 3 bases, and 8 bases stayed unmatched. CDR1 and CDR2 from the germline V gene are SGHTA and FQGNSA. This chain's CDR3 is CASSRSGSGKETQYF. Written as DNA, the CDR3 is TGTGCCAGCAGCCGAAGCGGGAGCGGAAAAGAGACCCAGTACTTC. Variable domain in full (rest from reference TRBV7-2 and TRBJ2-5): GAGVSQSPSNKVTEKGKDVELRCDPISGHTALYWYRQSLGQGLEFLIYFQGNSAPDKSGLPSDRFSAERTGGSVSTLTIQRTQQEDSAVYLCASSRSGSGKETQYFGPGTRLLVL.